The 9 T cell receptor beta chains below all came from one sample that was sequenced in a study of vaccination and CD4 T cells after COVID-19. Cultured CD4+ T cells had their DNA profiled by the Oncomine TCR Beta short-read assay. TCRdb re-derived calls from the PCR reads in MiXCR, one entry per CDR3 protein. This table has about 18,000 distinct CDR3 sequences, 25% to 30% appearing once. These TCRs' antigens remain unknown. Treatment: roughly ten-day PBMC culture with coronavirus spike peptide pools or control peptides (ViraFEST assay). Sequencing input: cultured CD4+ T cells from blood. The source is a human donor with COVID-19.

The V call is TRBV27, the J call TRBJ2-7; D is unresolved. Trimming left V 5 bases short and J 3 bases short, with 11 bases between. This CDR3 is built from 13 residues. Germline-derived CDR1 and CDR2 are MNHEY and SMNVEV (reference sequence). The CDR3 DNA is TGTGCCAGCAGTGGCCCGCAAGTCTACGAGCAGTACTTC. Translating it yields CASSGPQVYEQYF.

The chain links TRBV5-1 to TRBJ2-5, with 9 bases lining up with TRBD2. This CDR3 has 15 amino acids. Germline CDR1 and CDR2: SGHRS and YFSETQ. Germline trimming cut 4 bases from V and 1 base from J; bases unmatched to any gene: 5. CDR3 DNA sequence: TGCGCCAGCAGCCACCCTAGCGGGGTCCAAGAGACCCAGTACTTC. Translation gives CASSHPSGVQETQYF. Supplemented by reference TRBV5-1 and TRBJ2-5, the full variable domain reads KAGVTQTPRYLIKTRGQQVTLSCSPISGHRSVSWYQQTPGQGLQFLFEYFSETQRNKGNFPGRFSGRQFSNSRSEMNVSTLELGDSALYLCASSHPSGVQETQYFGPGTRLLVL.

The rearrangement uses TRBV6-4 and TRBJ2-3, with 13 nucleotides matching TRBD2. This CDR3 region has 15 residues. Trimming at V came to 4 bases and at J to 7 bases, leaving 5 bases not matched to a gene. Germline CDR1 reads MRHNA; CDR2 reads SNTAGT. CDR3 coding DNA: TGTGCCAGCAGTGTAGGGACTAGCGGGATAAATACGCAGTATTTT. Translated: CASSVGTSGINTQYF.

This chain connects TRBV12-3 or TRBV12-4 to TRBJ1-1; D call uncertain. Trimming shortened V by 3 bases and J by 2 bases, and 4 bases separated the two germline ends. This CDR3 is built from 12 residues. The CDR3 spells CASSLVNTEAFF. The CDR3 bases are TGTGCCAGCAGTTTGGTAAACACTGAAGCTTTCTTT.

The V and J genes are TRBV7-2 and TRBJ1-2; D is unclear. Per the germline V gene, CDR1 is SGHTA and CDR2 is FQGNSA. CDR3 length: 12 residues. Trimming stripped 4 bases from V and 4 bases from J, with 7 bases between. CDR3 region: CASSSKSYGYTF. The CDR3 DNA reads as TGTGCCAGCAGCTCCAAAAGCTATGGCTACACCTTC.

CDR3 region: CASSNHRAGTTYNFSNQPQHF. CDR3 DNA: TGTGCCAGCAGCAACCACAGGGCCGGCACCACCTACAATTTTAGCAATCAGCCCCAGCATTTT. This sequence joins TRBV21-1 and TRBJ1-5; TRBD1, as called in the table, went unchecked against the DNA. TRBV21-1 constitutes a pseudogene. The CDR3 spans 21 residues.

This clonotype has a handful of counts. The chain recombines TRBV6-1 with TRBJ2-7; TRBD1 might be the D (6 bases). V was pared by 6 bases and J by 1 base, with 13 bases between. Germline V lookup: CDR1 MNHNS, CDR2 SASEGT. CDR3 length equals 14 residues. The CDR3 DNA reads as TGTGCCAGCAGAGCCGGGACAACGTCCTACGAGCAGTACTTC. Protein sequence: CASRAGTTSYEQYF.

The chain is built from TRBV2 and TRBJ2-7; D may be TRBD1 (6 bases). From germline, CDR1 is SNHLY and CDR2 FYNNEI. Deletions cut 2 bases from V and 2 bases from J, with 13 bases between. The CDR3 has 15 residues. The CDR3 DNA follows: TGTGCCAGCAGTGAATCCCAGGGGACCACCTACGAGCAGTACTTC. Amino acid sequence: CASSESQGTTYEQYF.

The chain combines TRBV6-2 or TRBV6-3 with TRBJ2-2; 11 bases agree with TRBD1. The V gene's germline CDR1 is MNHEY and CDR2 SVGEGT. V gave up 2 bases and J gave up 5 bases; unmatched junction bases: 7. The CDR3 loop spans 17 amino acids. DNA of the CDR3: TGTGCCAGCAGTTACGGGCTTGGACAGGGGGCGACCGGGGAGCTGTTTTTT. Protein sequence: CASSYGLGQGATGELFF.